This T cell receptor (beta chain) was recovered during a study of PD-1 blockade in classical Hodgkin lymphoma. Autologous stem cell transplantation was followed by relapse in every patient, and brentuximab vedotin exposure varied. Sequencing used immunoSEQ multiplex PCR; TCRdb keeps in-frame clones, though not all of them. The sample holds about 14,000 clones; around 78% are singletons and the top ten take over 20%. General study points: Differences between repertoires have undefined causes, possibly disease activity or prior therapy. Reported findings placed baseline TCR diversity lower in newly diagnosed patients (compared with healthy donors). Partial responders and progressors had significantly lower baseline TCR diversity.

To note about this clone: Its antigen is not identified.

Germline V gene data show CDR1 as SGHTA and CDR2 as FQGNSA. This CDR3 is built from 19 residues. The trim removed 2 bases at V and 1 base at J, leaving 10 bases unmatched. The input for sequencing was peripheral blood mononuclear cells (PBMCs), taken before the second cycle of nivolumab. This TCR came from a human donor with classical Hodgkin lymphoma. The genes are TRBV7-2 and TRBJ2-2, with 10 bases fitting TRBD2. CDR3 bases: TGTGCCAGCAGCTTAAGTTCTCGGGCTAGCGGGGGGAACACCGGGGAGCTGTTTTTT. Encoded protein: CASSLSSRASGGNTGELFF.